This entry describes one T cell receptor beta chain. This entry comes from a study of control samples from healthy donors and cancer patients. Generated by immunoSEQ multiplex PCR, the TCRdb table keeps only in-frame clones and is missing some. The table shows more than 100,000 clones, with roughly 90% occurring only once. J was trimmed by 8 bases and V by 5 bases; bases with no gene match: 3. Germline V gene sequence: CDR1 MNHEY, CDR2 SVGEGT. This CDR3 comprises 14 residues. V usage is TRBV6-2 or TRBV6-3 and J usage is TRBJ2-1; 13 nucleotides match TRBD2. The TCR sequence derives from a man aged 50-60 years with head and neck cancer. Sequencing was done on a sample of PBMCs. CDR3 nucleotide sequence: TGTGCCAGCAGTCACGGACTAGCGGGGGATGAGCAGTTCTTC. It encodes CASSHGLAGDEQFF.